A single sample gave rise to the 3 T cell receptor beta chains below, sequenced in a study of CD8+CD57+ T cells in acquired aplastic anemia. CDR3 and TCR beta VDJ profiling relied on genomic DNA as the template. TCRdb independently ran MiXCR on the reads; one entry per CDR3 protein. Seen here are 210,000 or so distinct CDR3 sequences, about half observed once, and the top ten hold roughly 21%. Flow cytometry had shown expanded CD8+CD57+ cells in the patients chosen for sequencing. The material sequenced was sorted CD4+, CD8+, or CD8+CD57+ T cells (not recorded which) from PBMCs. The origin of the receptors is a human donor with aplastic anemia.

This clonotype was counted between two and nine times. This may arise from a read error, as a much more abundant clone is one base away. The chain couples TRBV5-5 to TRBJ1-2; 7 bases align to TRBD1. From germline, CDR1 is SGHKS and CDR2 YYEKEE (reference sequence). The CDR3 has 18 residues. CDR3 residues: CAGSLDRGGTGEAYGYTF. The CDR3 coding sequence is TGTGCCGGCAGCTTGGATAGGGGCGGAACAGGGGAGGCCTATGGCTACACCTTC.

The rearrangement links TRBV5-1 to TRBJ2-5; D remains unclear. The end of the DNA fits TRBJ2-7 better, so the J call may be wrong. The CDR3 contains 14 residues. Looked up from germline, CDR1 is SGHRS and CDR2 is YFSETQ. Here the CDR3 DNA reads TGCGCCAGCAGCTTGGCCGAAGGGTTCGGCGAGCAGTACTTC. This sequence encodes CASSLAEGFGEQYF.

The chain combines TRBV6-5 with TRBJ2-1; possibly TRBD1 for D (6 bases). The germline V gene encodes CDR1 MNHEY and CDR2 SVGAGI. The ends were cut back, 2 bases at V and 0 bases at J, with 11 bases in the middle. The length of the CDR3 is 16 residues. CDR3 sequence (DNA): TGTGCCAGCAGTTACGGCAGGGGAAGCTCCTACAATGAGCAGTTCTTC. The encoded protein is CASSYGRGSSYNEQFF.